Each of the 25 T cell receptor beta chains below was sequenced from the same sample in a study of regulatory T cells in long-lasting Graves disease. Libraries of TCR beta came from iRepertoire HTBI primers plus Arm-PCR of CDR3 regions. A single record per CDR3 protein comes from TCRdb applying MiXCR to the multiplex PCR reads. Here the sample spans 420,000 or so distinct CDR3 sequences, about 20% being singletons. Time point in this sample: persistent/refractory GD, antithyroid drugs over 5 years with positive TRAb. The TCR library was made from RNA extracted from PBMCs. Sample: peripheral blood mononuclear cells (PBMCs), taken when the disease was refractory, from a patient treated with antithyroid drugs. All receptors derive from a female donor with Graves disease.

The V call is TRBV19, the J call TRBJ1-2; 8 nucleotides agree with TRBD1. J was trimmed by 2 bases and V by 4 bases; bases with no gene match: 6. The CDR3 has 15 amino acids. The V gene's germline CDR1 is LNHDA and CDR2 SQIVND (reference sequence). CDR3 in amino acids: CASSTRGLGNYGYTF. Here the CDR3 DNA reads TGTGCCAGTAGTACCAGGGGGCTGGGAAACTATGGCTACACCTTC.

This clonotype was seen many times. The rearrangement links TRBV11-2 to TRBJ2-5; tentatively, D is TRBD2 (5 bases). V lost 0 bases and J 4 bases, leaving 9 bases between the germline ends. CDR1 is SGHAT and CDR2 is FQNNGV in the germline V gene. The CDR3 extends over 14 amino acids. DNA of the CDR3: TGTGCCAGCAGCTTAGAACTGAGGGCAGAGACCCAGTACTTC. Amino acid sequence: CASSLELRAETQYF.

Turning to this clonotype: A read error may produce the germline difference seen at one junction end. The chain combines TRBV6-4 with TRBJ1-2, with 8 bases identical to TRBD1. The CDR3 is 16 residues long. The germline V gene has CDR1 MRHNA and CDR2 SNTAGT. CDR3 in amino acids: CASTLLEPGGISGYAF. CDR3 DNA: TGTGCCAGCACTTTACTCGAGCCAGGGGGCATAAGTGGCTACGCCTTC.

The genes are TRBV12-5 and TRBJ2-7; D is perhaps TRBD1 (5 bases). Germline V gene lookup returns CDR1 LGHNT and CDR2 FRNRAP. This CDR3 region has 16 residues. V lost 0 bases to trimming and J lost 2 bases, with 14 bases between them. The CDR3 is CASGLVLGRETYEQYF. DNA of the CDR3: TGTGCTAGTGGTTTGGTACTGGGCAGGGAAACCTACGAGCAGTACTTC.

This clonotype was counted a few times. The chain uses TRBV10-3 and TRBJ1-5; D remains unclear. CDR3 size: 17 residues. Germline V gene lookup returns CDR1 ENHRY and CDR2 SYGVKD. Trimming pared 3 bases from V and 1 base from J, leaving 16 bases between. The CDR3 DNA reads TGTGCCATCAGTGAATGGGGTGTTGTAAAGAGCAATCAGCCCCAGCATTTT. Translating it yields CAISEWGVVKSNQPQHF.

This clonotype has a handful of counts. CDR3 bases: TGTGCCAGCAGCTTTGGGATCGGGGGTGAGAACTATGGCTACACCTTC. Protein sequence: CASSFGIGGENYGYTF. This chain links TRBV7-9 with TRBJ1-2; tentatively, D is TRBD1 (5 bases). Germline-derived CDR1 and CDR2 are SEHNR and FQNEAQ (reference sequence). With 3 bases removed from V and 2 bases from J, the gap between germline ends came to 16 bases. The CDR3 runs 16 residues.

In this sample, this clonotype turned up a few times. The rearrangement joins TRBV27 to TRBJ2-7; 8 nucleotides match TRBD1. This CDR3 is built from 15 residues. V was clipped by 5 bases and J by 0 bases; unmatched bases: 6. Looked up from germline, CDR1 is MNHEY and CDR2 is SMNVEV (reference sequence). The CDR3 region has the DNA TGTGCCAGCAGTCGACAGGGGACGAGCTCCTACGAGCAGTACTTC. This encodes CASSRQGTSSYEQYF.

Comments on this clonotype: Compared with germline, one end of the junction differs, possibly owing to a read error. V gene TRBV6-2 or TRBV6-3 combines with J gene TRBJ1-2, with 7 bases fitting TRBD1. The germline V gene has CDR1 MNHEY and CDR2 SVGEGT. This CDR3 has 15 amino acids. In DNA, the CDR3 is TGTGTCAGCAGCTACATGACCGGGACAGACTATGGCTACACCTTC. Its translation is CVSSYMTGTDYGYTF.

In the case of this clonotype: A much more abundant neighbour one base away suggests this may be a read error. The chain uses TRBV12-3 or TRBV12-4 and TRBJ2-2; 10 positions match TRBD1. This CDR3 region has 17 residues. The CDR3 region has the DNA TGTGCCAGCAGTCTACGGACAGGGGGAATGGACACCGAGGAGCTGTTTTTT. Protein sequence: CASSLRTGGMDTEELFF.

There are many counts of this clonotype. V gene TRBV28 combines with J gene TRBJ2-7, with a weak D call TRBD2 (5 bases). CDR1 MDHEN and CDR2 SYDVKM come from the germline V gene. The V and J ends lost 5 bases and 0 bases respectively, with 23 bases between them. The CDR3 covers 18 residues. DNA of the CDR3: TGTGCCAGCAGTGTACCCGGTCTTCGGACTCCCGCCTCCTACGAGCAGTACTTC. Residues: CASSVPGLRTPASYEQYF. The full variable domain, its missing parts supplied by reference TRBV28 and TRBJ2-7, is DVKVTQSSRYLVKRTGEKVFLECVQDMDHENMFWYRQDPGLGLRLIYFSYDVKMKEKGDIPEGYSVSREKKERFSLILESASTNQTSMYLCASSVPGLRTPASYEQYFGPGTRLTVT.

This clonotype was seen many times. The J gene is TRBJ1-2, the V gene TRBV28; tentative D call: TRBD1 (5 bases). Trimming left V 9 bases short and J 0 bases short, with 8 bases between. CDR3 length: 12 amino acids. Germline V gene sequence: CDR1 MDHEN, CDR2 SYDVKM. In DNA, the CDR3 is TGTGCCAGTCAGACAGCTAACTATGGCTACACCTTC. Translation: CASQTANYGYTF.

Regarding this clonotype: Since the CDR3 does not end with the conserved phenylalanine or tryptophan, this likely comes from a read error. The chain joins TRBV10-3 to TRBJ1-6, with D unclear. Trimming removed 7 bases at V and 7 bases at J, with 11 bases between. The germline V gene has CDR1 ENHRY and CDR2 SYGVKD. The CDR3 totals 13 residues. CDR3 loop: CAIMETGNSPLHS. The CDR3 nucleotides are TGTGCCATCATGGAGACGGGAAATTCACCCCTCCACTCT.

The chain combines TRBV18 with TRBJ1-1; D gene uncertain. Per germline, CDR1 KGHSH and CDR2 LQKENI. Trimming removed 3 bases from V and 11 bases from J, with 10 bases in between. CDR3 size: 11 residues. The CDR3 here is CASSPLKGAFF. DNA of the CDR3: TGTGCCAGCTCACCGCTGAAAGGGGCTTTCTTT.

This clonotype has a count of ten or more. The CDR3 sequence: CASTLTRGSNTGELFF. The CDR3 DNA is TGTGCCAGCACCCTCACTCGTGGGTCTAACACCGGGGAGCTGTTTTTT. This sequence joins TRBV6-1 and TRBJ2-2; the D is unclear. V dropped 7 bases and J dropped 2 bases, with 17 bases sitting between them. The CDR3 sequence is 16 residues long. The germline gives CDR1 MNHNS, CDR2 SASEGT.

Concerning this clonotype: This may be a read error: a much more frequent sequence differs by one nucleotide. The rearrangement links TRBV28 to TRBJ1-2, with D maybe TRBD1 (6 bases). The CDR3 sequence is 13 residues long. Deletions cut 3 bases from V and 8 bases from J, with 13 bases between. CDR1 is MDHEN, CDR2 SYDVKM, per germline. Written as DNA, the CDR3 is TGTGCCAGCAGTTTTAGGGGGTTTTGCGGCTACACCTTC. Its translation: CASSFRGFCGYTF.

Ten or more counts support this clonotype. The chain has TRBV28 and TRBJ1-2; D unclear. Per germline, CDR1 MDHEN and CDR2 SYDVKM. This CDR3 comprises 15 residues. The V end was cut by 4 bases, the J end by 10 bases, with 22 bases between. CDR3 loop: CASSYTRGRLLFYTF. As DNA, the CDR3 is TGTGCCAGCAGTTACACCCGGGGTCGTTTACTTTTCTACACCTTC.

V is TRBV18 and J is TRBJ1-1; no reliable D call. CDR1 and CDR2 (germline): KGHSH, LQKENI. The CDR3 is 14 amino acids. V was pared by 6 bases and J by 1 base, with 12 bases between. DNA for the CDR3: TGTGCCAGCTCGGAAAGCATGGAGAACACTGAAGCTTTCTTT. It translates to CASSESMENTEAFF.

Of note for this clonotype: This may be a read error: a much more frequent sequence differs by one nucleotide. The chain is built from TRBV28 and TRBJ2-7, with 9 bases lining up with TRBD2. The CDR3 totals 16 residues. Germline CDR1 and CDR2: MDHEN and SYDVKM. The CDR3 bases are TGTGCCGGCAGTTTCCGACTAGCGGATCACAACTACGAGCAGTACTTC. Amino acid sequence: CAGSFRLADHNYEQYF.

The J gene is TRBJ1-1, the V gene TRBV5-1, with TRBD1 as a possible D gene (5 bases). Trimming pared 3 bases from V and 5 bases from J, leaving 14 bases between. From germline, CDR1 is SGHRS and CDR2 YFSETQ. This CDR3 region has 14 residues. For the CDR3, the DNA is TGCGCCAGCAGCTGGGGCTCAGGAGATACTGAAGCTTTCTTT. Protein product: CASSWGSGDTEAFF.

The V call is TRBV12-3 or TRBV12-4, the J call TRBJ1-6; a weak D match, TRBD1 (5 bases). The CDR3 length is 17 residues. The V end was cut by 3 bases, the J end by 5 bases, with 17 bases between. CDR3 coding DNA: TGTGCCAGCAGTTTCGGGGGAATTGCCCTAAATAATTCACCCCTCCACTTT. This sequence encodes CASSFGGIALNNSPLHF.

This clonotype was seen only a few times. The chain is built from TRBV28 and TRBJ2-2; possible D gene TRBD1, 6 bases. CDR3 length: 17 residues. Germline V gene sequence: CDR1 MDHEN, CDR2 SYDVKM. Trimming left V 8 bases short and J 6 bases short, with 25 bases between. The CDR3 is CASGTPQTGMVAGELFF. As DNA, the CDR3 is TGTGCCAGCGGTACCCCGCAAACAGGGATGGTTGCCGGGGAGCTGTTTTTT.

This clonotype was picked up a small number of times. The chain uses TRBV6-4 and TRBJ2-7, with TRBD2 identical over 14 bases. CDR1 is MRHNA, CDR2 SNTAGT, per germline. The length of the CDR3 is 13 residues. V trimming: 10 bases; J trimming: 8 bases; junction bases outside the gene matches: 7. This CDR3 is CATAGLAGGQQYF. CDR3 DNA sequence: TGTGCCACCGCAGGACTAGCGGGAGGCCAGCAGTACTTC.

As concerns this clonotype: A much larger clone is a single base away; this may be a read error. This sequence joins TRBV28 and TRBJ2-1, with D possibly being TRBD2 (5 bases). The CDR3 has 17 residues. The V gene's germline CDR1 is MDHEN and CDR2 SYDVKM. V lost 5 bases and J 5 bases, leaving 22 bases between the germline ends. The CDR3 reads CASSPPAGFLSHNEQFF. As DNA, the CDR3 is TGTGCCAGCAGTCCCCCGGCGGGCTTCCTGTCCCACAATGAGCAGTTCTTC.

A note on this clonotype: This clone may be a read error of a much larger clone one base away. The V call is TRBV6-1, the J call TRBJ2-2; D unresolved. Between the trimmed V and J ends, which lost 3 bases and 1 base, there was a span of 9 bases. The V gene's germline CDR1 is MNHNS and CDR2 SASEGT. The CDR3 consists of 15 residues. The CDR3 is CASSDIKRNTGELFF. CDR3 DNA: TGTGCCAGCAGTGACATTAAACGGAACACCGGGGAGCTGTTTTTT.

J is TRBJ2-4 and V is TRBV28, with D possibly matching TRBD1 (6 bases). Germline V gene sequence: CDR1 MDHEN, CDR2 SYDVKM. The CDR3 is 19 amino acids. Trimming cost V 6 bases and J 0 bases, with 24 bases left between them. The CDR3 coding sequence is TGTGCCAGCAGCTGGGGGACGATTACTTGGGGGCTAGCCAAAAACATTCAGTACTTC. Amino acid sequence: CASSWGTITWGLAKNIQYF.